The 25 T cell receptor beta chains reported below all come from one sample, sequenced in a study of T cells in Graves' hyperthyroidism and ophthalmopathy. Amplification of TCR beta CDR3 regions was performed using RNA transcripts as template. A set of HTBI primers served as the primers for a first-round RT-PCR of the TCR CDR3. MiXCR, run by TCRdb on the multiplex PCR reads, gives a single entry per CDR3 protein. The sample records hundreds of thousands of distinct CDR3 sequences, more than 15% being singletons. The sample consisted of blood. These receptors all come from a woman aged 18-30 years with Graves' hyperthyroidism.

The count of this clonotype is one. The chain links TRBV6-2 or TRBV6-3 to TRBJ1-2; 12 bases are a match to TRBD1. Germline V gene data show CDR1 as MNHEY and CDR2 as SVGEGT. This CDR3 is built from 14 residues. Trimming removed 5 bases from V and 7 bases from J; junction bases left unmatched: 5. The CDR3 coding sequence is TGTGCCAGCAGTGGGGACAGGGGGCAAGGTGGCTACACCTTC. This gives the protein CASSGDRGQGGYTF.

This clonotype was seen a few times. The chain carries TRBV7-2 and TRBJ2-1; the D is unclear. The CDR3 runs 14 residues. With 1 base removed from V and 6 bases from J, the gap between germline ends came to 10 bases. Germline V CDR1 and CDR2: SGHTA, FQGNSA. DNA of the CDR3: TGTGCCAGCAGCTTAGGTGACCCCTCCAATGAGCAGTTCTTC. It is translated as CASSLGDPSNEQFF.

This clonotype was counted only a few times. The chain combines TRBV12-3 or TRBV12-4 with TRBJ2-1; 8 bases agree with TRBD1. V lost 3 bases to trimming and J lost 3 bases; unmatched junction nucleotides: 4. The CDR3 is 15 amino acids. DNA for the CDR3: TGTGCCAGCAGTTTTTGGACAGGGAACTACAATGAGCAGTTCTTC. Translation gives CASSFWTGNYNEQFF.

This clonotype was observed a few times. A read error may account for a junction end that differs from germline. This chain connects TRBV5-1 to TRBJ2-2; 7 nucleotides agree with TRBD1. Germline CDR1 SGHRS, CDR2 YFSETQ. The length of the CDR3 is 15 residues. CDR3 sequence: CASSLGDSYTRELFF. The CDR3 nucleotides read TGCGCCAGCAGCTTGGGGGACAGCTACACCAGGGAGCTGTTTTTT.

This clonotype was detected ten times or more. The V and J genes are TRBV27 and TRBJ2-5; tentatively, D is TRBD2 (6 bases). V was pared by 4 bases and J by 4 bases, with 13 bases between. Germline V gives CDR1 MNHEY, CDR2 SMNVEV (reference sequence). The CDR3 is made up of 14 amino acids. CDR3 bases: TGTGCCAGCAGTTCGGAGGGAGGTCTAGAGACCCAGTACTTC. Residues: CASSSEGGLETQYF.

The chain joins TRBV16 to TRBJ2-7, with 7 nucleotides matching TRBD1. J was trimmed by 5 bases and V by 4 bases; bases with no gene match: 11. Germline V CDR1 and CDR2: KGHSY, FQNENV. The CDR3 has 15 amino acids. Here the CDR3 DNA reads TGTGCCAGCAGCCGCGAGGGGGCCGGAGGTGACGAGCAGTACTTC. Residues: CASSREGAGGDEQYF.

This clonotype was detected only once. The chain combines TRBV5-1 with TRBJ2-3; perhaps TRBD2 as D (6 bases). In germline, CDR1 is SGHRS, CDR2 YFSETQ. V lost 3 bases and J lost 0, with 23 bases in between. CDR3 length: 19 amino acids. CDR3 DNA: TGCGCCAGCAGCTCCCGCCGCGGCGGGATGGCTTTTAGCACAGATACGCAGTATTTT. Translation gives CASSSRRGGMAFSTDTQYF.

The V and J genes are TRBV5-1 and TRBJ1-1, with D tentatively TRBD1 (6 bases). The CDR3 covers 16 residues. Germline V gene data show CDR1 as SGHRS and CDR2 as YFSETQ. Trimming took off 3 bases at V and 7 bases at J, with 22 bases between the two ends. In DNA form, the CDR3 reads TGCGCCAGCAGCTGGAGGGCCGGGGGGGCGATGATTGAAGCTTTCTTT. Its translation: CASSWRAGGAMIEAFF. The variable domain in full, with the rest retrieved from reference TRBV5-1 and TRBJ1-1, is KAGVTQTPRYLIKTRGQQVTLSCSPISGHRSVSWYQQTPGQGLQFLFEYFSETQRNKGNFPGRFSGRQFSNSRSEMNVSTLELGDSALYLCASSWRAGGAMIEAFFGQGTRLTVV.

Only a few counts were recorded for this clonotype. The rearrangement links TRBV5-1 to TRBJ2-3; 11 nucleotides match TRBD2. The CDR3 sequence is 16 residues long. Germline CDR1 and CDR2: SGHRS and YFSETQ. V shed 3 bases, J shed 5 bases, and the junction held 8 bases outside the gene matches. The CDR3 sequence: CASSYALAGGIDTQYF. CDR3 DNA sequence: TGCGCCAGCAGCTACGCGTTAGCGGGAGGGATAGATACGCAGTATTTT.

This clonotype was seen ten or more times. The rearrangement links TRBV27 to TRBJ2-3; D uncertain. The CDR3 is 14 amino acids. Trimming took 3 bases from V and 2 from J, leaving 9 bases between them. Germline V gene lookup returns CDR1 MNHEY and CDR2 SMNVEV (reference sequence). In DNA, the CDR3 is TGTGCCAGCAGTTTTAGCTCTCCCACAGATACGCAGTATTTT. Amino acids: CASSFSSPTDTQYF.

This clonotype was counted a few times. The J gene is TRBJ2-7, the V gene TRBV9; D is unresolved. Germline loops: CDR1 SGDLS, CDR2 YYNGEE. V lost 3 bases, J lost 3 bases, and 13 bases lay in between. This CDR3 spans 14 amino acids. Written as DNA, the CDR3 is TGTGCCAGCAGCGCCCCTGGTAATGGCTACGAGCAGTACTTC. Translating it yields CASSAPGNGYEQYF.

This chain joins TRBV2 and TRBJ1-6; no reliable D call. This CDR3 comprises 15 residues. Per germline, CDR1 SNHLY and CDR2 FYNNEI. V lost 6 bases to trimming and J lost 2 bases, with 11 bases between them. CDR3 amino acids: CASRSREPYNSPLHF. CDR3 coding DNA: TGTGCCAGCAGGAGCCGGGAACCCTATAATTCACCCCTCCACTTT.

This clonotype turned up a few times. The V gene is TRBV15, the J gene TRBJ1-4, with TRBD1 as a possible D gene (5 bases). CDR3 length equals 17 residues. Trimming removed 0 bases from V and 10 bases from J, with 21 bases in between. Germline V gene lookup returns CDR1 LNHNV and CDR2 YYDKDF (reference sequence). The CDR3 bases are TGTGCCACCAGCAGAGATCAATGGGGGACCGGGCAGGTAAAACTGTTTTTT. It translates to CATSRDQWGTGQVKLFF.

To note about this clonotype: One end of the junction varies from germline; a read error may be responsible. This chain connects TRBV5-6 to TRBJ2-7, with D perhaps matching TRBD2 (6 bases). Germline assignment: CDR1 SGHDT and CDR2 YYEEEE. The CDR3 runs to 15 residues. CDR3 in DNA: TGTGCCAGCAGCTTGGTAGGAGGGGCGCAGGACGAGCAGCACTTC. Protein: CASSLVGGAQDEQHF.

This clonotype has at least ten counts. The V call is TRBV2, the J call TRBJ2-3, with D hard to call. CDR1 SNHLY and CDR2 FYNNEI come from the germline V gene. Trimming left V 10 bases short and J 2 bases short, with 16 bases between. The CDR3 runs 14 residues. This chain's CDR3 is CATALYDFTDTQYF. In DNA form, the CDR3 reads TGTGCCACCGCCCTCTACGACTTCACAGATACGCAGTATTTT.

The rearrangement links TRBV2 to TRBJ2-7; 14 bases are shared with TRBD2. There are 15 residues in the CDR3. Germline loops: CDR1 SNHLY, CDR2 FYNNEI. The ends lost 6 bases at V and 5 bases at J; junction bases unmatched: 6. The CDR3 here is CASSRLAGGQHEQYF. The CDR3 bases are TGTGCCAGCAGCAGACTAGCGGGAGGGCAGCACGAGCAGTACTTC.

This clonotype appeared many times. This chain connects TRBV29-1 to TRBJ2-1; TRBD2 aligns across 10 bases. Trimming took 4 bases from V and 8 from J; bases not matched to a gene: 14. There are 16 residues in the CDR3. CDR1 SQVTM and CDR2 ANQGSEA come from the germline V gene. CDR3 DNA: TGCAGCGTTGGCGGGTTAGCGGGAGGTATTTCACATGAGCAGTTCTTC. Translation gives CSVGGLAGGISHEQFF.

The V gene is TRBV10-3, the J gene TRBJ2-2, with D perhaps TRBD1 or TRBD2 (5 bases each). The V end was cut by 0 bases, the J end by 3 bases, with 8 bases between. CDR1 is ENHRY, CDR2 SYGVKD, per germline. This CDR3 spans 15 amino acids. The CDR3 protein is CAISESRGDTGELFF. In nucleotides, the CDR3 is TGTGCCATCAGTGAGTCCCGAGGGGACACCGGGGAGCTGTTTTTT.

The V call is TRBV10-1, the J call TRBJ2-1, with a possible D match to TRBD2 (6 bases). Trimming removed 2 bases from V and 0 bases from J, with 14 bases in between. CDR3 length equals 17 residues. Germline V CDR1 and CDR2: WNHNN, SYGVQD (reference sequence). This CDR3 is CASSEAYRGASYNEQFF. CDR3 nucleotides: TGCGCCAGCAGTGAGGCGTATCGCGGGGCCTCCTACAATGAGCAGTTCTTC.

At least ten counts were recorded for this clonotype. The chain links TRBV2 to TRBJ1-3; 7 bases align to TRBD1. The CDR3 length is 16 residues. With 5 bases clipped from V and 3 bases from J, the junction kept 10 bases outside the gene matches. Germline assignment: CDR1 SNHLY and CDR2 FYNNEI. CDR3 nucleotide sequence: TGTGCCAGCAGTCTAACCAGGGGGATTATTGGAAACACCATATATTTT. It translates to CASSLTRGIIGNTIYF.

This clonotype was seen a few times. The CDR3 sequence: CASSRRTGPASGANVLTF. The CDR3 region has the DNA TGTGCCAGCTCACGCAGGACAGGGCCCGCCTCTGGGGCCAACGTCCTGACTTTC. This chain connects TRBV18 to TRBJ2-6, with 8 nucleotides matching TRBD1. The CDR3 is made up of 18 amino acids. Germline lookup yields CDR1 KGHSH and CDR2 LQKENI. Trimming at V came to 4 bases and at J to 0 bases, leaving 8 bases not matched to a gene.

This clonotype was observed at least ten times. The chain employs TRBV5-1 and TRBJ1-2; D gene uncertain. Trimming took 4 bases from V and 6 from J, leaving 13 bases between them. The CDR3 runs 13 residues. CDR1 SGHRS and CDR2 YFSETQ come from the germline V gene. The CDR3 bases are TGCGCCAGCAGCCTCGGGAATTTTGATGGCTACACCTTC. Its translation: CASSLGNFDGYTF.

In this sample, this clonotype turned up many times. V gene TRBV6-6 combines with J gene TRBJ2-7; TRBD1 matches 8 bases. The V segment lost 0 bases and the J segment 9 bases; nucleotides outside the gene matches: 16. There are 17 residues in the CDR3. The germline CDR1 and CDR2 sequences are MNHNY and SVGAGI (reference sequence). The CDR3 nucleotides are TGTGCCAGCAGTTACTCGATGGTAGACAGGGGAACCATTCGGCAGTACTTC. This sequence encodes CASSYSMVDRGTIRQYF.

This clonotype has ten or more counts. J is TRBJ2-1 and V is TRBV12-3 or TRBV12-4; maybe TRBD2 (6 bases). With 1 base removed from V and 0 bases from J, the gap between germline ends came to 16 bases. CDR3 size: 18 residues. The CDR3 loop reads CASSLGTLAPSSYNEQFF. The DNA for the CDR3 is TGTGCCAGCAGTTTAGGGACACTAGCACCGAGCTCCTACAATGAGCAGTTCTTC.

There are many counts of this clonotype. The V call is TRBV7-9, the J call TRBJ1-1, with a tentative D call TRBD1 (6 bases). The length of the CDR3 is 11 residues. Trimming left V 8 bases short and J 8 bases short, with 12 bases between. The germline CDR1 and CDR2 sequences are SEHNR and FQNEAQ (reference sequence). The CDR3 is CASRRGAEAFF. The CDR3 DNA reads as TGTGCCAGCCGCAGGGGCGCAGAAGCTTTCTTT.